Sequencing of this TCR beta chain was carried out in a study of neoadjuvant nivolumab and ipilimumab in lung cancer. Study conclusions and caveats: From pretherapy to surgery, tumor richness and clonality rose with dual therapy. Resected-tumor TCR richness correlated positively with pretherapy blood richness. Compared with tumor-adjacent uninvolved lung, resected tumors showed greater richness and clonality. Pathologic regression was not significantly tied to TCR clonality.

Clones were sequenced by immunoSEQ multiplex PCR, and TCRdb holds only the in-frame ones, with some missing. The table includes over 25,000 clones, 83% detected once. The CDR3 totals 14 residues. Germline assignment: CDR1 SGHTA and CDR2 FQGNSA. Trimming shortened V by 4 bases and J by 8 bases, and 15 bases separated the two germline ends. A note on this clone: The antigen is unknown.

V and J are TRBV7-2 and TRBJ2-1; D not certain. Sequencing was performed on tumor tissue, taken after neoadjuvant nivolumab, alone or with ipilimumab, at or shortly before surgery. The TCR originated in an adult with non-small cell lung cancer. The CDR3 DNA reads TGTGCCAGCAGCTCCCGGGCCCCTTCGGATGAGCAGTTCTTC. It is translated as CASSSRAPSDEQFF.